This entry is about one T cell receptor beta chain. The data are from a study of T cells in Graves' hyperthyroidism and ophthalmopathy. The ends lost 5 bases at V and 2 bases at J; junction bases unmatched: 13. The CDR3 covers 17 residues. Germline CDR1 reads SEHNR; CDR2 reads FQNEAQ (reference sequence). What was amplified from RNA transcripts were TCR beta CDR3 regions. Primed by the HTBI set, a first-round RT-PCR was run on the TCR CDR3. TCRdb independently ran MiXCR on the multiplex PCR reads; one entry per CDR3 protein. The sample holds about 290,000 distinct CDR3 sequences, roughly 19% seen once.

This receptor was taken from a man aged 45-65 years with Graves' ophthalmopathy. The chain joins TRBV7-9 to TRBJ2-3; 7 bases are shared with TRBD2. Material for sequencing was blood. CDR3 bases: TGTGCCAGCAGCCTTCCCCGGGGTAGCGGGTACACAGATACGCAGTATTTT. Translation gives CASSLPRGSGYTDTQYF.